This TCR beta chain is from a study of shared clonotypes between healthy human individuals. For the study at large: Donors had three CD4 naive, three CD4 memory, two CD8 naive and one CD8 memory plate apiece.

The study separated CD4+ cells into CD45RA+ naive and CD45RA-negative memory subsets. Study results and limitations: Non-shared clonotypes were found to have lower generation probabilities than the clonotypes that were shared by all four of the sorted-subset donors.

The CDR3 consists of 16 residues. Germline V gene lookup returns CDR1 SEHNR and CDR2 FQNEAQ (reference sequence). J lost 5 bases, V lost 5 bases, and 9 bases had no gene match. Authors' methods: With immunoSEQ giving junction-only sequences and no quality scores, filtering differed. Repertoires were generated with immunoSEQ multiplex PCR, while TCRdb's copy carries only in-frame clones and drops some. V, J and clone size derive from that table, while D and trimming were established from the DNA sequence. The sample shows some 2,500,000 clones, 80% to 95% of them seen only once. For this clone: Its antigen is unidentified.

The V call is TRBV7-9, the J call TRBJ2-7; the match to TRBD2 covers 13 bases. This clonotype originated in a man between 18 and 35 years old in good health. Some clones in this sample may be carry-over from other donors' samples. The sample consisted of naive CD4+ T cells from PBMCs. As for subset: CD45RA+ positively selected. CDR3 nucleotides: TGTGCCAGCAGCACTGGGACTAGCGGGAAGCCCCACGAGCAGTACTTC. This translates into CASSTGTSGKPHEQYF.